Described below is a single T cell receptor (beta chain) sequence and its context. These data come from a study of blood T cell repertoires in COVID-19. Methods used by the authors: Researchers report that nucleated cell counts were estimated from reference gene primer amplification. Profiling relied on immunoSEQ multiplex PCR, and the TCRdb table lists in-frame clones only, not all of them. V, J and clone size were drawn from that table, and D and trimming were deduced from the DNA. The sample has roughly 60,000 clones; 86% are singletons. The CDR3 extends over 13 amino acids. Looked up from germline, CDR1 is MNHEY and CDR2 is SVGAGI. V lost 5 bases, J lost 4 bases, and 11 bases lay in between.

This sequence originates from a man in his forties with acute or convalescent COVID-19. The rearrangement uses TRBV6-5 and TRBJ1-2, with D possibly matching TRBD1 (5 bases). Sequenced input: peripheral blood. The CDR3 region has the DNA TGTGCCAGCAGTCCGACAGCCTTCTATGGCTACACCTTC. Its protein is CASSPTAFYGYTF.